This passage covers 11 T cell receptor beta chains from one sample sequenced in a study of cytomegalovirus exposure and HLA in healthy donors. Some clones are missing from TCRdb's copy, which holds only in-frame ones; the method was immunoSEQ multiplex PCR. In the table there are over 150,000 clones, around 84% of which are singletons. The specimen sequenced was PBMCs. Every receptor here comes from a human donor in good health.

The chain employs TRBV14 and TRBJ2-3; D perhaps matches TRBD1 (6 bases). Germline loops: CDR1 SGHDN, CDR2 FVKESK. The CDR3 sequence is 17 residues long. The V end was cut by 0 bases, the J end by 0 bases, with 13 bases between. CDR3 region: CASSQDWGRISTDTQYF. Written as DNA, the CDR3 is TGTGCCAGCAGCCAAGATTGGGGGCGGATAAGCACAGATACGCAGTATTTT.

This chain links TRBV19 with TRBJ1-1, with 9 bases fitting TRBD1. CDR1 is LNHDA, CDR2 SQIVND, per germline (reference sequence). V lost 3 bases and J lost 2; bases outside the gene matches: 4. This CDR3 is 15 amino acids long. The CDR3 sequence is CASSIGTGPNTEAFF. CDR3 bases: TGTGCCAGTAGTATCGGGACAGGGCCTAACACTGAAGCTTTCTTT.

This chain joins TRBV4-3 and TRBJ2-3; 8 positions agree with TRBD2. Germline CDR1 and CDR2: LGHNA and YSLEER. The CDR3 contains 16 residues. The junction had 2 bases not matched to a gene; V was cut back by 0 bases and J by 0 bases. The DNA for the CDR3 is TGCGCCAGCAGCCAAGACTCTAGCGGGAGCACAGATACGCAGTATTTT. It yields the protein CASSQDSSGSTDTQYF.

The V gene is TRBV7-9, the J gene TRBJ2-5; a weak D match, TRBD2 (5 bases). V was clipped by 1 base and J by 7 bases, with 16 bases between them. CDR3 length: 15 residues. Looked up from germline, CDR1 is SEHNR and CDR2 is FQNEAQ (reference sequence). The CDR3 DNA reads TGTGCCAGCAGCTTAGATATCCGGGATTGGGTGACCCAGTACTTC. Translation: CASSLDIRDWVTQYF.

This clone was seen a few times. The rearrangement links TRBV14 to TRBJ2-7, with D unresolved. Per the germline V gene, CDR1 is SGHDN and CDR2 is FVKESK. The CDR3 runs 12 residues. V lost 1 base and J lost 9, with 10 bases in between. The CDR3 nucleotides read TGTGCCAGCAGCCAAGTGCCCAGGTGGCAGTACTTC. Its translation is CASSQVPRWQYF.

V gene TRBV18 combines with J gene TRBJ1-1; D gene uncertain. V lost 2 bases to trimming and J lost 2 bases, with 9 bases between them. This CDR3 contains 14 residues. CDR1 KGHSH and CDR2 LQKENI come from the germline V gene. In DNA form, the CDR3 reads TGTGCCAGCTCACCAGCGGGTTCCAACACTGAAGCTTTCTTT. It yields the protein CASSPAGSNTEAFF.

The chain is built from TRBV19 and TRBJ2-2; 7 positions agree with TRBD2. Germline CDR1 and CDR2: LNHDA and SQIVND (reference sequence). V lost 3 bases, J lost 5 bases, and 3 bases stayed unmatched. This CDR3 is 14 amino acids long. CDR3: CASSIGGGTGELFF. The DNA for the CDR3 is TGTGCCAGTAGTATTGGCGGGGGTACCGGGGAGCTGTTTTTT. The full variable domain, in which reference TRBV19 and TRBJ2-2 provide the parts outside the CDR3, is DGGITQSPKYLFRKEGQNVTLSCEQNLNHDAMYWYRQDPGQGLRLIYYSQIVNDFQKGDIAEGYSVSREKKESFPLTVTSAQKNPTAFYLCASSIGGGTGELFFGEGSRLTVL.

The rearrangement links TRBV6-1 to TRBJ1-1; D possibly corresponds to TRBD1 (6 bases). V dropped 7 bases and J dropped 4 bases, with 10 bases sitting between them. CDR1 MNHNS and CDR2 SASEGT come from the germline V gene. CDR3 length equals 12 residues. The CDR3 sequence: CASTTGSTEAFF. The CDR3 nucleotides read TGTGCCAGCACCACAGGGAGCACTGAAGCTTTCTTT.

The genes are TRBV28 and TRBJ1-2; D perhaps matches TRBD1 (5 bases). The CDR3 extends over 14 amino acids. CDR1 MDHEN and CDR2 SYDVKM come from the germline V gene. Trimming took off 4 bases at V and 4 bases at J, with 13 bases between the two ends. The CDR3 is CASSSYGGTYGYTF. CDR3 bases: TGTGCCAGCAGTTCCTACGGGGGGACCTATGGCTACACCTTC.

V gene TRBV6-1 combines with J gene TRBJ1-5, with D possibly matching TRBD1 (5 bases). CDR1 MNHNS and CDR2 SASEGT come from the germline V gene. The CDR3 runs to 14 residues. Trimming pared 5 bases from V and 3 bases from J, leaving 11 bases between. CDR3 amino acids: CASSRTHINQPQHF. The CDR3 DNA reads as TGTGCCAGCAGTAGGACACATATCAATCAGCCCCAGCATTTT.

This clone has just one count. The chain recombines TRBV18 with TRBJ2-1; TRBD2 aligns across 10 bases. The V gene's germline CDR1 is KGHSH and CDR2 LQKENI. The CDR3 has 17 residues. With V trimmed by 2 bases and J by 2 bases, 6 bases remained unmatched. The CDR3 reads CASSPKREGRAYNEQFF. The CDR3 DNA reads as TGTGCCAGCTCACCAAAGCGGGAGGGCCGGGCCTACAATGAGCAGTTCTTC.